These 19 T cell receptor beta chains share one sample of origin, sequenced in a study of lymphopenia after photon versus proton radiotherapy. The method was immunoSEQ multiplex PCR; TCRdb's version includes in-frame clones alone and lacks a portion of them. The data hold about 26,000 clones, with roughly four fifths observed a single time. The material was peripheral blood, obtained from a patient treated with photon-based radiotherapy. Source of these receptors: a woman in her forties or fifties with pancreatic cancer.

This clone is medium-sized within its sample. This chain joins TRBV6-5 and TRBJ2-2; maybe TRBD1 (6 bases). Trimming removed 6 bases at V and 7 bases at J, with 12 bases between. Germline CDR1 reads MNHEY; CDR2 reads SVGAGI. This CDR3 has 13 amino acids. Here the CDR3 reads CASRRDKYGELFF. The DNA for the CDR3 is TGTGCCAGCAGACGGGACAAATACGGGGAGCTGTTTTTT.

In its sample, this clone ranks as medium-sized. The rearrangement uses TRBV7-9 and TRBJ2-7; TRBD2 matches 7 bases. The CDR3 is made up of 13 amino acids. J was trimmed by 0 bases and V by 10 bases; bases with no gene match: 6. Germline CDR1 is SEHNR and CDR2 is FQNEAQ (reference sequence). CDR3 loop: CATSAGPSYEQYF. In nucleotides, the CDR3 is TGTGCCACCTCAGCGGGACCCTCCTACGAGCAGTACTTC.

The CDR3 nucleotides are TGTGCCAGCGGCGCCGGGCAGTTTACTCAGCCCCAGCATTTT. Translating gives CASGAGQFTQPQHF. This chain connects TRBV27 to TRBJ1-5; D is unclear. This CDR3 has 14 residues. In germline, CDR1 is MNHEY, CDR2 SMNVEV (reference sequence). Between the trimmed V and J ends, which lost 8 bases and 6 bases, there was a span of 17 bases.

As regards this clone: The same CDR3 arises from other DNA sequences in this sample as well. The V gene is TRBV9, the J gene TRBJ2-2; 10 positions agree with TRBD2. Germline V lookup: CDR1 SGDLS, CDR2 YYNGEE. The CDR3 has 17 residues. V shed 0 bases, J shed 4 bases, and the junction held 6 bases outside the gene matches. CDR3 loop: CASSVGRLAGSTGELFF. The CDR3 coding sequence is TGTGCCAGCAGCGTAGGCCGACTAGCGGGTTCCACCGGGGAGCTGTTTTTT.

This chain connects TRBV4-3 to TRBJ2-7, with D perhaps matching TRBD2 (7 bases). V lost 4 bases and J lost 3, with 19 bases in between. Per the germline V gene, CDR1 is LGHNA and CDR2 is YSLEER. The CDR3 length is 16 residues. The CDR3 region is CASSRDLGGPLYEQYF. CDR3 DNA sequence: TGCGCCAGCAGCCGCGACCTCGGGGGGCCTCTCTACGAGCAGTACTTC.

The chain recombines TRBV29-1 with TRBJ2-7, with D unresolved. This CDR3 spans 12 amino acids. Trimming took 2 bases from V and 2 from J, leaving 7 bases between them. Germline V CDR1 and CDR2: SQVTM, ANQGSEA. CDR3 nucleotide sequence: TGCAGCGTTGAAACGGCAACCTACGAGCAGTACTTC. Amino acids: CSVETATYEQYF.

This clone was counted once. The chain combines TRBV6-6 with TRBJ2-2; D may be TRBD2 (6 bases). The CDR3 covers 15 residues. Germline lookup yields CDR1 MNHNY and CDR2 SVGAGI (reference sequence). The germline V and J ends were trimmed by 7 bases and 0 bases, with 12 bases remaining between them. CDR3: CASNKEGSNTGELFF. The CDR3 DNA sequence: TGTGCCAGCAATAAGGAGGGTTCGAACACCGGGGAGCTGTTTTTT.

The J gene is TRBJ1-1, the V gene TRBV28; D is ambiguous. The CDR3 consists of 13 residues. The germline V gene encodes CDR1 MDHEN and CDR2 SYDVKM. V lost 2 bases to trimming and J lost 1 base, with 5 bases between them. CDR3 DNA sequence: TGTGCCAGCAGTTTAGGGCGGAACACTGAAGCTTTCTTT. It codes for CASSLGRNTEAFF.

The chain uses TRBV5-1 and TRBJ2-2; the D is unclear. Trimming left V 5 bases short and J 4 bases short, with 15 bases between. This CDR3 comprises 15 residues. CDR1 and CDR2 (germline): SGHRS, YFSETQ. The DNA of the CDR3 is TGCGCCAGCAGTTTAGCCCAAACCGGCACCGGGGAGCTGTTTTTT. It encodes CASSLAQTGTGELFF.

This CDR3 is CASGRGEETQYF. CDR3 bases: TGTGCCAGCGGAAGGGGGGAGGAGACCCAGTACTTC. The chain employs TRBV28 and TRBJ2-5; D tentatively reads TRBD1 or TRBD2 (6 bases each). In germline, CDR1 is MDHEN, CDR2 SYDVKM. V lost 8 bases, J lost 5 bases, and 12 bases lay in between. The length of the CDR3 is 12 residues.

This clone has a handful of counts. The chain has TRBV28 and TRBJ2-1; D may be TRBD2 (6 bases). This CDR3 is built from 16 residues. V was trimmed by 3 bases and J by 9 bases, leaving 21 bases between them. From germline, CDR1 is MDHEN and CDR2 SYDVKM. The CDR3 protein is CASSFDPGVVRGEQFF. CDR3 sequence (DNA): TGTGCCAGCAGTTTCGACCCCGGTGTCGTGCGGGGTGAGCAGTTCTTC. The full variable domain, completed using reference TRBV28 and TRBJ2-1, is DVKVTQSSRYLVKRTGEKVFLECVQDMDHENMFWYRQDPGLGLRLIYFSYDVKMKEKGDIPEGYSVSREKKERFSLILESASTNQTSMYLCASSFDPGVVRGEQFFGPGTRLTVL.

J is TRBJ2-7 and V is TRBV23-1; possibly TRBD2 for D (6 bases). TRBV23-1 is placed among ORFs of uncertain function. V was clipped by 4 bases and J by 0 bases, with 19 bases between them. The CDR3 has 17 residues. The CDR3 DNA sequence: TGCGCCAGCAGTCCGCGACTGGATAGCGGAGTCTCCTACGAGCAGTACTTC. Translating it yields CASSPRLDSGVSYEQYF.

The gene calls are TRBV29-1 and TRBJ2-1; TRBD2 aligns across 12 bases. After removal of 7 bases from V and 12 bases from J, the junction contained 16 bases not matched to a gene. Germline lookup yields CDR1 SQVTM and CDR2 ANQGSEA. The CDR3 sequence is 15 residues long. Written as DNA, the CDR3 is TGCAGCGCTCCCTCAGGGGGACTAGCGGGCCGGGGGCAGTTCTTC. This gives the protein CSAPSGGLAGRGQFF.

CDR3 DNA sequence: TGTGCCAGCAGCCCATCAAGCGCGGGGACCCAGTACTTC. Translating it yields CASSPSSAGTQYF. V and J are TRBV7-2 and TRBJ2-5, with D perhaps matching TRBD2 (5 bases). The V gene lost 5 bases and the J gene lost 7 bases, with 14 bases spanning the gap. The CDR3 runs to 13 residues. Per the germline V gene, CDR1 is SGHTA and CDR2 is FQGNSA.

V and J are TRBV18 and TRBJ1-2, with D unresolved. Germline V gene lookup returns CDR1 KGHSH and CDR2 LQKENI. CDR3 length: 14 residues. V shed 6 bases and J shed 2 bases, with 13 bases lying between them. CDR3 sequence (DNA): TGTGCCAGCTCCCCCCCTAGCGGAAACTATGGCTACACCTTC. As protein: CASSPPSGNYGYTF.

The chain employs TRBV6-6 and TRBJ2-7; 7 nucleotides agree with TRBD1. V lost 2 bases and J lost 2; bases outside the gene matches: 6. CDR3 size: 15 residues. Germline V gene sequence: CDR1 MNHNY, CDR2 SVGAGI (reference sequence). The CDR3 sequence is CASSYGTDPTYEQYF. The CDR3 nucleotides are TGTGCCAGCAGTTACGGGACAGACCCAACCTACGAGCAGTACTTC.

The J gene is TRBJ1-2, the V gene TRBV15, with 7 bases fitting TRBD1. This CDR3 is 15 amino acids long. CDR1 and CDR2 (germline): LNHNV, YYDKDF (reference sequence). V shed 2 bases and J 2 bases; nucleotides not matched to a gene: 5. This chain's CDR3 is CATSRFRQGNYGYTF. In DNA, the CDR3 is TGTGCCACCAGCAGATTTAGACAGGGAAACTATGGCTACACCTTC.

The chain combines TRBV6-5 with TRBJ1-2; TRBD1 is a possible D gene (6 bases). CDR1 is MNHEY and CDR2 is SVGAGI in the germline V gene. CDR3 size: 13 residues. Trimming removed 4 bases from V and 9 bases from J, with 15 bases in between. The CDR3 nucleotides read TGTGCCAGCAGTTGGACAGTCACGTCTAGCTACACCTTC. Its translation: CASSWTVTSSYTF.

The table lists this clone with a few counts. J is TRBJ1-1 and V is TRBV29-1; D is perhaps TRBD1 (6 bases). CDR3 size: 11 residues. Germline V gene lookup returns CDR1 SQVTM and CDR2 ANQGSEA. The ends were cut back, 6 bases at V and 5 bases at J, with 10 bases in the middle. As DNA, the CDR3 is TGCAGCGTCGATAGGGGGACTGAAGCTTTCTTT. Translated, it gives CSVDRGTEAFF. The whole variable domain, remainder taken from reference TRBV29-1 and TRBJ1-1, is SAVISQKPSRDICQRGTSLTIQCQVDSQVTMMFWYRQQPGQSLTLIATANQGSEATYESGFVIDKFPISRPNLTFSTLTVSNMSPEDSSIYLCSVDRGTEAFFGQGTRLTVV.